This T cell receptor (beta chain) was profiled in a study of T cells in localized non-small cell lung cancer. Study results and caveats: Heterogeneity remains possible, as sequencing covered one tumor region only. Longer overall survival was seen with higher T cell density measured in blood. Highest T cell clonality was seen in uninvolved adjacent lung, surpassing that measured in tumor. The appearance of a median approximately 57 of the top 100 tumor clones was seen in adjacent lung.

Germline V CDR1 and CDR2: MNHGY, SAAAGT. Trimming took off 5 bases at V and 0 bases at J, with 11 bases between the two ends. The CDR3 loop spans 14 amino acids. On this clone: What it recognizes is unknown.

Data came from immunoSEQ multiplex PCR; TCRdb stores just in-frame clones and leaves some out. The data show a few thousand clones, 45% to 50% seen once. This sequence was found in a woman aged 18 to 50 with stage I lung adenocarcinoma. The chain is built from TRBV6-8 and TRBJ2-7; D is unresolved. Material: lymph node tissue, obtained before any cancer treatment. Here the CDR3 reads CASSQEYASYEQYF. The CDR3 DNA sequence: TGTGCCAGCAGTCAGGAGTACGCCTCCTACGAGCAGTACTTC.